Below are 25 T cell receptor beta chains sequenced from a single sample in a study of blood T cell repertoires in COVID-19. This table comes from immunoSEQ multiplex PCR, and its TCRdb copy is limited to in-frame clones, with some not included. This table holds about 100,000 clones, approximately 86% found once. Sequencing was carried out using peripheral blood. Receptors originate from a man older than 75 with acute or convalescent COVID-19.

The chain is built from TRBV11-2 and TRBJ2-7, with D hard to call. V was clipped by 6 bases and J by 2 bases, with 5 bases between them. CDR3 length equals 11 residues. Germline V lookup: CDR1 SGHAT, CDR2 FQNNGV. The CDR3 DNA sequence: TGTGCCAGCAGGTCAACCTACGAGCAGTACTTC. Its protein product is CASRSTYEQYF.

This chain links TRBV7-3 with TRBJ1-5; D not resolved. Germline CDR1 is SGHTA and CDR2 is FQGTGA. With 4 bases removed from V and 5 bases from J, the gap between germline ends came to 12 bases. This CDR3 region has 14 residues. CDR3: CASSSRVHYQPQHF. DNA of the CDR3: TGTGCCAGCAGCTCCCGGGTCCACTATCAGCCCCAGCATTTT. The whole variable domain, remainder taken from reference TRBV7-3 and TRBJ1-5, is GAGVSQTPSNKVTEKGKYVELRCDPISGHTALYWYRQSLGQGPEFLIYFQGTGAADDSGLPNDRFFAVRPEGSVSTLKIQRTERGDSAVYLCASSSRVHYQPQHFGDGTRLSIL.

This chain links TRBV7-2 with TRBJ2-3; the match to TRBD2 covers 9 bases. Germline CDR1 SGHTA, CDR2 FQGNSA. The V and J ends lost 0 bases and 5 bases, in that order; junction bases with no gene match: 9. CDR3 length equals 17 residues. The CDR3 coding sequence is TGTGCCAGCAGCTTAGCAGGCCTAGCGGGGAGGGGAGATACGCAGTATTTT. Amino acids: CASSLAGLAGRGDTQYF.

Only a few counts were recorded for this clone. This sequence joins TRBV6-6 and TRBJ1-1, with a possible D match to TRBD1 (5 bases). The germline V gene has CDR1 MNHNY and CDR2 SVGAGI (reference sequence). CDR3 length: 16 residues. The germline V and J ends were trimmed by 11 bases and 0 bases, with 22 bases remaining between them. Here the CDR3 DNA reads TGTGCCGTCACGGACACGATTCTTACCATGAACACTGAAGCTTTCTTT. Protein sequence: CAVTDTILTMNTEAFF.

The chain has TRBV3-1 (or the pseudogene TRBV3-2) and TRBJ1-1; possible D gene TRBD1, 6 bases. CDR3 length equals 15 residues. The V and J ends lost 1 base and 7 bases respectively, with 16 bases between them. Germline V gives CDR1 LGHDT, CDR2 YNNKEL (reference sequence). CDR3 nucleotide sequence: TGTGCCAGCAGCCAAGGGGTGGGGGCCCATCATGAAGCTTTCTTT. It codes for CASSQGVGAHHEAFF.

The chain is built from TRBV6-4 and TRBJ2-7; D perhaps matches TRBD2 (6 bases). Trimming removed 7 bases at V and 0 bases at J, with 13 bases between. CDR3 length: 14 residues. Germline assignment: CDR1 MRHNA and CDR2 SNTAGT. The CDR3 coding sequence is TGTGCCAGCAAGGCGGGACTGAACTCCTACGAGCAGTACTTC. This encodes CASKAGLNSYEQYF.

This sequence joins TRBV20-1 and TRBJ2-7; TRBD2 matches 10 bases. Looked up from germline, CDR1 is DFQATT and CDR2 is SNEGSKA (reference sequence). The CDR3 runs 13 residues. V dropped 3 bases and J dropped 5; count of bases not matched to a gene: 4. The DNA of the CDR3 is TGCAGTGCTAGTTTCCTAGCGGGAGACGAGCAGTACTTC. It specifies CSASFLAGDEQYF.

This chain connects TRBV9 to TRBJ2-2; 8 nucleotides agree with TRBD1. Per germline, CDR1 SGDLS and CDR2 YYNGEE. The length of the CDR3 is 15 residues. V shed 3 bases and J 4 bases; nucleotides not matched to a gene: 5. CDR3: CASSEDRVGTGELFF. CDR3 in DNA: TGTGCCAGCAGCGAGGACAGGGTGGGCACCGGGGAGCTGTTTTTT.

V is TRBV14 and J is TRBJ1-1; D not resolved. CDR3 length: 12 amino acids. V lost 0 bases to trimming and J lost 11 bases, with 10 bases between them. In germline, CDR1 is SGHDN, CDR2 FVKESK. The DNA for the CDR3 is TGTGCCAGCAGCCAAGATTGGGAGGCGGCTTTCTTT. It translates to CASSQDWEAAFF.

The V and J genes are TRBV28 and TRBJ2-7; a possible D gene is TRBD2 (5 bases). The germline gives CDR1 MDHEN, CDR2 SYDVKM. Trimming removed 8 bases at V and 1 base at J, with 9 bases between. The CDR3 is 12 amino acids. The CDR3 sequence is CASLRDSYEQYF. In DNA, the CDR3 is TGTGCCAGCCTCCGGGATTCCTACGAGCAGTACTTC.

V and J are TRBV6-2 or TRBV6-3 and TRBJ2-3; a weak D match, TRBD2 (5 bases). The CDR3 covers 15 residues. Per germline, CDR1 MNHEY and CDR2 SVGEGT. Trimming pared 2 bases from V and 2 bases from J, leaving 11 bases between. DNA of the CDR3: TGTGCCAGCAGTTACGGGTCGGGAAACACAGATACGCAGTATTTT. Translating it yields CASSYGSGNTDTQYF.

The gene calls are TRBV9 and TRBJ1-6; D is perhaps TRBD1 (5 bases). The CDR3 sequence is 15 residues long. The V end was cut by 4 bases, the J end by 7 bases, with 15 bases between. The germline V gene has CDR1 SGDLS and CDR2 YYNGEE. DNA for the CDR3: TGTGCCAGCAGCCCCCGGGCCAGGGTGAATTCACCCCTCCACTTT. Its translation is CASSPRARVNSPLHF.

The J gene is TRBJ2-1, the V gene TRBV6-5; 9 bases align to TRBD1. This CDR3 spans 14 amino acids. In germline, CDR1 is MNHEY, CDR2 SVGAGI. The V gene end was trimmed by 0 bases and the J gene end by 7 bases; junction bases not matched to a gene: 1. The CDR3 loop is CASSYSGQGNEQFF. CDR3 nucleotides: TGTGCCAGCAGTTACTCGGGACAGGGTAATGAGCAGTTCTTC.

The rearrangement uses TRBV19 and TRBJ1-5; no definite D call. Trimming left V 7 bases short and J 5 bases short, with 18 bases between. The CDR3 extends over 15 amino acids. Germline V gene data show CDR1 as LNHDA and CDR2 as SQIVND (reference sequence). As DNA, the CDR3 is TGTGCCAGTACCGATACTGGGAGGGCACATCAGCCCCAGCATTTT. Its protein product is CASTDTGRAHQPQHF.

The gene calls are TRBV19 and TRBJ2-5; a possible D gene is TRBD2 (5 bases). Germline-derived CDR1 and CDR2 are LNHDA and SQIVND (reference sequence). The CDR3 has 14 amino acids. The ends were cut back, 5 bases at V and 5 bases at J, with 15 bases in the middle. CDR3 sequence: CASSAATGGETQYF. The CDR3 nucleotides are TGTGCCAGTAGTGCTGCGACGGGCGGGGAGACCCAGTACTTC.

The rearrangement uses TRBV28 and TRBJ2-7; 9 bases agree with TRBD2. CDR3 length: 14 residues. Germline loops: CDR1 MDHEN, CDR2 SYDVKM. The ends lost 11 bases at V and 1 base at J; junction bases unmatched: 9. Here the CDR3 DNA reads TGTGCCTCCCGGCCTAGCGGGACGTCCTACGAGCAGTACTTC. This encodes CASRPSGTSYEQYF.

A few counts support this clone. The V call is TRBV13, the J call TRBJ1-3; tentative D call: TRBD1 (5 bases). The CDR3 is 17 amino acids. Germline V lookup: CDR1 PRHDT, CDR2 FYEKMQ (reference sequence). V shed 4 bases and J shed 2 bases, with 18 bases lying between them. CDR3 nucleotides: TGTGCCAGCAGCTCGCAACTAACAGGATTACCTGGAAACACCATATATTTT. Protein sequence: CASSSQLTGLPGNTIYF.

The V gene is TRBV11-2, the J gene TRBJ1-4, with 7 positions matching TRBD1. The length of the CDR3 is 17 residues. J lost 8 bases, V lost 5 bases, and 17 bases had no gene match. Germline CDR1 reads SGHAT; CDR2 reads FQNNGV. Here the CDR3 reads CASSHYDRGGVGEKLFF. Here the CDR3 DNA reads TGTGCCAGCAGCCACTATGACCGAGGGGGCGTGGGAGAAAAACTGTTTTTT.

CDR3 in DNA: TGCGCCAGCAGCGGGATCGGGCGACGTGGAGGTGCATTCTCCTACAATGAGCAGTTCTTC. Translated, it gives CASSGIGRRGGAFSYNEQFF. The chain links TRBV10-2 to TRBJ2-1; D perhaps matches TRBD2 (5 bases). This CDR3 is built from 20 residues. The germline CDR1 and CDR2 sequences are WSHSY and SAAADI. The V gene lost 6 bases and the J gene lost 0 bases, with 27 bases spanning the gap.

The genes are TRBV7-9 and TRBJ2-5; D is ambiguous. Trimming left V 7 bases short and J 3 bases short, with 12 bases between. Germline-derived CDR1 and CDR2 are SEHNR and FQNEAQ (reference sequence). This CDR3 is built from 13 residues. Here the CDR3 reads CASTTTVEETQYF. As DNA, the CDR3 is TGTGCCAGCACCACCACGGTGGAAGAGACCCAGTACTTC.

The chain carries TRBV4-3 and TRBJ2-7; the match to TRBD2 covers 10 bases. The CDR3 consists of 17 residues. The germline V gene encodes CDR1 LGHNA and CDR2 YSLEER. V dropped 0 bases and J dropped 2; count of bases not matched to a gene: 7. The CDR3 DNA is TGCGCCAGCAGCCAAGATCTGAGCGGGAGGGTCCCCTACGAGCAGTACTTC. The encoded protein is CASSQDLSGRVPYEQYF.

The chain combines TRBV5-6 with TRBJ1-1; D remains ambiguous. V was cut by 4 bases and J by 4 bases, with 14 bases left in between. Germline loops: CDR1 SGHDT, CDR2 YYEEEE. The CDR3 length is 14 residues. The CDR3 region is CASSSVGRGTEAFF. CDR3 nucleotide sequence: TGTGCCAGCAGCAGTGTAGGCCGGGGCACTGAAGCTTTCTTT.

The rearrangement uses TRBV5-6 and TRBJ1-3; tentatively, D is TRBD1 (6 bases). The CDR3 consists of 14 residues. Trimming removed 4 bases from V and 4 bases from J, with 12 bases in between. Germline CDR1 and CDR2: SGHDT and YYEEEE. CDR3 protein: CASSGGHWGNTIYF. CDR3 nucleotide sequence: TGTGCCAGCAGCGGGGGACATTGGGGAAACACCATATATTTT.

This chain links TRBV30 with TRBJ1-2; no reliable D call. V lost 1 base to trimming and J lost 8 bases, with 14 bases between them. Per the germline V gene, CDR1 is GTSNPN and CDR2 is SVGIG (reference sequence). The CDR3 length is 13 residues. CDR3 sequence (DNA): TGTGCCTGGAGTGAGACGGGAAGAGGGGGCTACACCTTC. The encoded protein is CAWSETGRGGYTF.

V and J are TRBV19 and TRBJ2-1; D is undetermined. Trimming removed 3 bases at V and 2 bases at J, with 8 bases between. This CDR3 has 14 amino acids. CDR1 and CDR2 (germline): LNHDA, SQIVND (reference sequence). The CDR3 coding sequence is TGTGCCAGTAGTATCAATCCGGCCTACAATGAGCAGTTCTTC. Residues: CASSINPAYNEQFF. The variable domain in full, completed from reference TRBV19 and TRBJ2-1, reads DGGITQSPKYLFRKEGQNVTLSCEQNLNHDAMYWYRQDPGQGLRLIYYSQIVNDFQKGDIAEGYSVSREKKESFPLTVTSAQKNPTAFYLCASSINPAYNEQFFGPGTRLTVL.